This TCR beta chain was retrieved from a study of T-cell reconstitution after alpha-beta-depleted transplantation in children. Per the germline V gene, CDR1 is DFQATT and CDR2 is SNEGSKA (reference sequence). The CDR3 has 16 amino acids. Losses at the gene ends were 4 bases for V and 2 bases for J; bases not matched to a gene: 4. This clonotype showed up many times. A TCRbeta library incorporating unique molecular identifiers was prepared. Via MiXCR, TCRdb re-called the PCR reads, giving one row per CDR3 protein. The repertoire includes hundreds of thousands of distinct CDR3 sequences, around 17% of them detected once, and approximately 1.1% sits in the top ten.

This sequence joins TRBV20-1 and TRBJ2-3; 15 positions agree with TRBD2. This sample comprised PBMCs from the stem cell graft donor, obtained from the stem cell graft. The clonotype was recovered from a human donor who donated a stem cell graft to a child with acute myeloid leukemia. Here the CDR3 DNA reads TGCAGTGCTACCCGGACTAGCGGGGGGGCCACAGATACGCAGTATTTT. Residues: CSATRTSGGATDTQYF.